What follows are 2 T cell receptor beta chains derived from one specimen sequenced in a study of T cells in Graves' hyperthyroidism and ophthalmopathy (dated by TCRdb to between 2018 and 2020). Library generation was performed with multiplex PCR. Sequencing was carried out with an Illumina HiSeq 2000. Amplification of TCR beta CDR3 regions was carried out from RNA transcripts. For the first round of RT-PCR on the TCR CDR3, the HTBI primer set was used together with the Qiagen OneStep RT-PCR kit. TCRdb handled the public reads itself, with Q25 trimming in fastp and clone calling in MiXCR, and kept productive beta chains. Rows merge per CDR3 protein into single entries with the most common DNA and genes. The table for this sample lists approximately 330,000 distinct CDR3 sequences; roughly 20% of them were counted only once. The top ten hold about half of the sample. The sequenced material came from blood. These receptors all stem from a woman in her fifties or sixties with Graves' hyperthyroidism.

This clonotype was seen at least ten times. This sequence joins TRBV27 and TRBJ2-5; the match to TRBD2 covers 7 bases. The CDR3 spans 12 residues. Unmatched junction bases numbered 1, after V lost 8 bases and J lost 1 base. CDR1 MNHEY and CDR2 SMNVEV come from the germline V gene (reference sequence). The DNA for the CDR3 is TGTGCCAGCTGGACTAGCCAAGAGACCCAGTACTTC. Translated: CASWTSQETQYF.

In this sample, this clonotype turned up many times. CDR3 protein: CASSHTGQGIYEQYF. CDR3 sequence (DNA): TGTGCCAGCAGCCATACGGGACAGGGGATATACGAGCAGTACTTC. The V call is TRBV11-1, the J call TRBJ2-7, with TRBD1 matching over 10 bases. The CDR3 runs 15 residues. With V trimmed by 5 bases and J by 4 bases, 8 bases remained unmatched. The germline CDR1 and CDR2 sequences are SGHAT and FQDESV (reference sequence).